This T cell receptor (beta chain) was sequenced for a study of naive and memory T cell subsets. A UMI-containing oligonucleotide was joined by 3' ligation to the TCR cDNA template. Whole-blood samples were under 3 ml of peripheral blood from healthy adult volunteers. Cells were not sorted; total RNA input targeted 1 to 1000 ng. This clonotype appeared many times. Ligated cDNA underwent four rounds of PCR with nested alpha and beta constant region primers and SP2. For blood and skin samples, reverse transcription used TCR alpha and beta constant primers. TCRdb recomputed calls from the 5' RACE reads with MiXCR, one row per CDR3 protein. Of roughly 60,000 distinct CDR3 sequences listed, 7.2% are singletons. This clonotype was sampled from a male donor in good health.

The CDR3 protein is CASSPPVVNYGYTF. CDR3 sequence (DNA): TGTGCCAGCTCACCACCGGTAGTTAACTATGGCTACACCTTC. The chain is built from TRBV18 and TRBJ1-2; no clear D gene. The germline gives CDR1 KGHSH, CDR2 LQKENI. Trimming took off 0 bases at V and 1 base at J, with 6 bases between the two ends. The CDR3 has 14 amino acids.